These 9 T cell receptor beta chains share one sample of origin, sequenced in a study of blood T cell repertoires in COVID-19. Produced via immunoSEQ multiplex PCR; TCRdb's table is partial and in-frame only. The sample lists about 95,000 clones, about 89% occurring once. The sample taken for sequencing was peripheral blood. The receptors here all came from a woman between 65 and 79 years old with acute or convalescent COVID-19.

The gene calls are TRBV5-4 and TRBJ2-3; TRBD1 aligns across 12 bases. J lost 6 bases, V lost 6 bases, and 14 bases had no gene match. CDR3 length: 17 residues. Germline CDR1 reads SGHNT; CDR2 reads YYREEE (reference sequence). The CDR3 region has the DNA TGTGCCAGCACCCCCATGGGGGGACAGGGGGCTGGGGATACGCAGTATTTT. Protein sequence: CASTPMGGQGAGDTQYF.

The DNA of the CDR3 is TGTGCCAGCAGCCCACAGGGGGCGCTAGATGAAAAACTGTTTTTT. Translating gives CASSPQGALDEKLFF. This sequence joins TRBV7-9 and TRBJ1-4, with 9 bases aligning to TRBD1. The CDR3 is 15 residues long. The ends lost 5 bases at V and 6 bases at J; junction bases unmatched: 7. CDR1 is SEHNR and CDR2 is FQNEAQ in the germline V gene (reference sequence).

This chain uses TRBV18 with TRBJ1-2; TRBD1 might be the D (6 bases). Trimming removed 3 bases at V and 11 bases at J, with 13 bases between. From germline, CDR1 is KGHSH and CDR2 LQKENI. The CDR3 is 12 residues long. The CDR3 protein is CASSPVTGRYTF. In nucleotides, the CDR3 is TGTGCCAGCTCACCGGTGACAGGTCGTTACACCTTC.

The chain has TRBV28 and TRBJ2-3; D remains ambiguous. CDR1 is MDHEN, CDR2 SYDVKM, per germline. This CDR3 contains 12 residues. V lost 5 bases and J 1 base, leaving 4 bases between the germline ends. This chain's CDR3 is CASSRGTDTQYF. Here the CDR3 DNA reads TGTGCCAGCAGTCGAGGCACAGATACGCAGTATTTT.

This chain joins TRBV4-2 and TRBJ1-5; D may be TRBD1 (5 bases). There are 14 residues in the CDR3. Germline values: CDR1 LGHNA, CDR2 YNFKEQ. V gave up 1 base and J gave up 4 bases, with 8 bases separating them. Written as DNA, the CDR3 is TGTGCCAGCAGCCAAGTTTCAGGGAATCAGCCCCAGCATTTT. Its protein product is CASSQVSGNQPQHF.

This clone was recorded only once. The rearrangement links TRBV5-1 to TRBJ1-6; 7 positions match TRBD1. Trimming took 3 bases from V and 7 from J; bases not matched to a gene: 7. This CDR3 has 15 residues. From germline, CDR1 is SGHRS and CDR2 YFSETQ. The CDR3 region is CASSSTTGTNSPLHF. CDR3 DNA: TGCGCCAGCAGCTCGACGACAGGGACGAATTCACCCCTCCACTTT. Full variable domain (remainder filled in from reference TRBV5-1 and TRBJ1-6): KAGVTQTPRYLIKTRGQQVTLSCSPISGHRSVSWYQQTPGQGLQFLFEYFSETQRNKGNFPGRFSGRQFSNSRSEMNVSTLELGDSALYLCASSSTTGTNSPLHFGNGTRLTVT.

The CDR3 region has the DNA TGTGCCAGCAGATCCGGGACTAGCGGATCCTACGAGCAGTACTTC. This sequence encodes CASRSGTSGSYEQYF. The chain combines TRBV6-5 with TRBJ2-7, with 11 bases lining up with TRBD2. The V gene end was trimmed by 6 bases and the J gene end by 1 base; junction bases not matched to a gene: 5. Germline CDR1 and CDR2: MNHEY and SVGAGI. The CDR3 extends over 15 amino acids.

This chain links TRBV27 with TRBJ2-2, with TRBD1 matching over 7 bases. With 6 bases clipped from V and 7 bases from J, the junction kept 5 bases outside the gene matches. Germline V CDR1 and CDR2: MNHEY, SMNVEV (reference sequence). The CDR3 contains 13 residues. The chain's CDR3 is CASRPQGIGELFF. In DNA form, the CDR3 reads TGTGCCAGCAGGCCACAGGGGATCGGGGAGCTGTTTTTT.

The chain joins TRBV9 to TRBJ2-2, with TRBD2 matching over 12 bases. The germline CDR1 and CDR2 sequences are SGDLS and YYNGEE. The CDR3 has 15 amino acids. V dropped 4 bases and J dropped 6; count of bases not matched to a gene: 4. The CDR3 nucleotides read TGTGCCAGCAGCCCGACTAGCGGGAGCTCCGGGGAGCTGTTTTTT. Protein: CASSPTSGSSGELFF.